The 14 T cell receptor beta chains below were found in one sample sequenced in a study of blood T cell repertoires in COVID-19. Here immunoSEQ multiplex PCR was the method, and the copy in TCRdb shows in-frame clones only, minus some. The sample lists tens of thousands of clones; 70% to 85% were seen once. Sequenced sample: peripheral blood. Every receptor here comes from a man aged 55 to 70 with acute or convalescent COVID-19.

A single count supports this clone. Written as DNA, the CDR3 is TGTGCCAGCAGCCAAGAGTTTATCGGGGGTGAAGCTTTCTTT. Protein: CASSQEFIGGEAFF. The gene calls are TRBV14 and TRBJ1-1; TRBD1 is a possible D gene (5 bases). Germline assignment: CDR1 SGHDN and CDR2 FVKESK. Trimming left V 0 bases short and J 7 bases short, with 12 bases between. The CDR3 has 14 amino acids.

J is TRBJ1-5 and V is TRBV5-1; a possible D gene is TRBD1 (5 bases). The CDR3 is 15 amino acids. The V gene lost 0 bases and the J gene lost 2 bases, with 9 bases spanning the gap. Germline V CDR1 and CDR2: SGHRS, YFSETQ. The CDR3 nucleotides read TGCGCCAGCAGCTTGGAAGGGGCTGGCAATCAGCCCCAGCATTTT. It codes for CASSLEGAGNQPQHF.

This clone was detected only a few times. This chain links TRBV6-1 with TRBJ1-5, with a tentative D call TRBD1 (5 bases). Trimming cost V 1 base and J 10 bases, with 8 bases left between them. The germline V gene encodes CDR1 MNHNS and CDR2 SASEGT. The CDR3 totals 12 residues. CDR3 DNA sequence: TGTGCCAGCAGTGAAGGGGGCGAACCCCAGCATTTT. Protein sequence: CASSEGGEPQHF.

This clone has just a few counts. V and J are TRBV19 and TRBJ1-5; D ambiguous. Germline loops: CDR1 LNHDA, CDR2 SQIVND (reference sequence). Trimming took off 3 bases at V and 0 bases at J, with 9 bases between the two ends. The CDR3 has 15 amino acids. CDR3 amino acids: CASSIRQYSNQPQHF. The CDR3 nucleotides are TGTGCCAGTAGTATCAGGCAATATAGCAATCAGCCCCAGCATTTT.

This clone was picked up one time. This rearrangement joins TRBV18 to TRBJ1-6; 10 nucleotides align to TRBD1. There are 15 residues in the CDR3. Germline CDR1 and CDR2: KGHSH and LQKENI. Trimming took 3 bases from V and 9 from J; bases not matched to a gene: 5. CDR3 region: CASSPTGTGASPLHF. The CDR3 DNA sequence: TGTGCCAGCTCACCGACCGGGACAGGGGCTTCACCCCTCCACTTT.

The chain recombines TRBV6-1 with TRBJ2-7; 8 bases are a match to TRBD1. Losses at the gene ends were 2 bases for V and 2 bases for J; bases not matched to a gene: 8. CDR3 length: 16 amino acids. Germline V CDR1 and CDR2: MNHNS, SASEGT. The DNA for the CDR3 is TGTGCCAGCAGTGAAAGGACAGGGTATGGTCCCTACGAGCAGTACGTC. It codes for CASSERTGYGPYEQYV.

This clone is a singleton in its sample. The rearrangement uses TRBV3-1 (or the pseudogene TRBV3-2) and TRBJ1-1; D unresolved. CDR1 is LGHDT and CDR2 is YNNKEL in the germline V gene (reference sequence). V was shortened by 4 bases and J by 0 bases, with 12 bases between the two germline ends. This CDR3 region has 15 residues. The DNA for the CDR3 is TGTGCCAGCAGCCCCGACATCGGTCTGAACACTGAAGCTTTCTTT. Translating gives CASSPDIGLNTEAFF.

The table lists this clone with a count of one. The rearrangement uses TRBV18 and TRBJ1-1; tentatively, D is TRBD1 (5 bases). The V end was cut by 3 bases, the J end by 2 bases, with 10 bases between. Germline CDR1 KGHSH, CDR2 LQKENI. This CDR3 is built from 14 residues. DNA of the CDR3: TGTGCCAGCTCACCCAGTAGGGGTAACACTGAAGCTTTCTTT. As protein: CASSPSRGNTEAFF.

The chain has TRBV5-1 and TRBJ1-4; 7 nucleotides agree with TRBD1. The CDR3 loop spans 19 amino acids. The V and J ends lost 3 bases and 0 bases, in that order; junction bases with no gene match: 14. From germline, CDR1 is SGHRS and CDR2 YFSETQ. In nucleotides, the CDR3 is TGCGCCAGCAGCTGGGACCCGGGACAGACTACTGCAACTAATGAAAAACTGTTTTTT. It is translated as CASSWDPGQTTATNEKLFF. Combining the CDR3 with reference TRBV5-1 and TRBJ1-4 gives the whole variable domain KAGVTQTPRYLIKTRGQQVTLSCSPISGHRSVSWYQQTPGQGLQFLFEYFSETQRNKGNFPGRFSGRQFSNSRSEMNVSTLELGDSALYLCASSWDPGQTTATNEKLFFGSGTQLSVL.

The CDR3 sequence: CASSSHILTGGGEKLFF. The CDR3 nucleotides read TGTGCCAGCAGCTCACACATACTAACAGGGGGTGGTGAAAAACTGTTTTTT. The rearrangement links TRBV7-8 to TRBJ1-4, with 8 bases fitting TRBD1. The CDR3 loop spans 17 amino acids. From germline, CDR1 is SGHVS and CDR2 FQNEAQ. With V trimmed by 4 bases and J by 7 bases, 14 bases remained unmatched.

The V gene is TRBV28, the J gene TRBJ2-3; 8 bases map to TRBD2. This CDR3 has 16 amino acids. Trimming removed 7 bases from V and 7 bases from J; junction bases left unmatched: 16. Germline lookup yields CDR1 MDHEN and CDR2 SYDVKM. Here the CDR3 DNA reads TGTGCCAGCACGATAGCAGGCGGGGGGACTACTTATACGCAGTATTTT. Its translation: CASTIAGGGTTYTQYF.

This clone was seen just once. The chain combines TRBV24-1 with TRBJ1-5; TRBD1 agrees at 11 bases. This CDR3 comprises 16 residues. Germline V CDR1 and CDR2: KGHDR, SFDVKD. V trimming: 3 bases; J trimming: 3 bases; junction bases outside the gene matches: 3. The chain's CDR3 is CATSDGDRGYNQPQHF. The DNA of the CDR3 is TGTGCCACCAGTGATGGGGACAGGGGGTACAATCAGCCCCAGCATTTT.

CDR3 protein: CASSIRGNTGELFF. CDR3 bases: TGTGCCAGCAGCATACGCGGGAACACCGGGGAGCTGTTTTTT. The chain is built from TRBV6-2 or TRBV6-3 and TRBJ2-2; D not certain. The CDR3 totals 14 residues. With 6 bases removed from V and 1 base from J, the gap between germline ends came to 9 bases. Germline loops: CDR1 MNHEY, CDR2 SVGEGT.

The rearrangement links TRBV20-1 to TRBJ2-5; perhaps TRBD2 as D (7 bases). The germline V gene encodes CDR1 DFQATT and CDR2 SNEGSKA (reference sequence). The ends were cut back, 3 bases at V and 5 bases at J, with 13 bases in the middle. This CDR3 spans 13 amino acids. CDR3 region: CSASEGGTETQYF. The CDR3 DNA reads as TGCAGTGCTAGTGAGGGGGGGACGGAGACCCAGTACTTC.